This T cell receptor beta chain came from a study of T cell responses to AZD1222 COVID-19 vaccine. General observations from the study: Seropositive status at baseline applied to only six AZD1222 recipients. Most donors were white British, females outnumbered males, and clonal diversity was possibly underestimated.

Concerning this clone: Its antigen remains unidentified.

The assay was immunoSEQ multiplex PCR, and TCRdb's table has in-frame clones only and misses some. The data show 110,000 or so clones, with roughly nine tenths seen just once and around 45% held by the top ten. CDR1 and CDR2 (germline): MNHEY, SVGAGI. This CDR3 comprises 14 residues. J lost 2 bases, V lost 6 bases, and 4 bases had no gene match. This sample comprised peripheral blood, obtained 28 days after the second AZD1222 dose. The origin of this receptor is an adult who received the AZD1222 COVID-19 vaccine. V is TRBV6-5 and J is TRBJ1-5, with 7 bases matching TRBD1. The CDR3 here is CASRPGTGNQPQHF. DNA for the CDR3: TGTGCCAGCAGGCCGGGGACAGGCAATCAGCCCCAGCATTTT.